The clone carrying this T cell receptor beta chain was detected only once. Its antigen is still unknown. These data belong to a study of OX40 agonist ivuxolimab in advanced cancers. Study-level background: With ivuxolimab, an agonistic anti-OX40 (CD134) antibody, patients were treated.

The CDR3 runs 15 residues. The V end was cut by 3 bases, the J end by 6 bases, with 17 bases between. Germline CDR1 MDHEN, CDR2 SYDVKM. Libraries were prepared by immunoSEQ multiplex PCR; TCRdb keeps only in-frame clonotypes and omits some of them. This sample has some 86,000 clones, with approximately 85% found just once. Study-wide results and limits: Those patients achieving a partial response at 0.1-3.0 mg/kg showed among the lowest clonal expansion. Normalized T-cell clonal expansion was also low in some nonresponders.

The TCR originated in an adult with an advanced solid tumor such as melanoma, head and neck, liver or kidney cancer. Sample: CD4+ or CD8+ T cells sorted from blood, taken in a trial of the OX40 agonist ivuxolimab. The chain uses TRBV28 and TRBJ1-1, with D maybe TRBD1 (6 bases). CDR3 DNA sequence: TGTGCCAGCAGTTTCGACAGGACAGTATTAGCTGAAGCTTTCTTT. This codes for CASSFDRTVLAEAFF. Full variable domain (rest looked up from reference TRBV28 and TRBJ1-1): DVKVTQSSRYLVKRTGEKVFLECVQDMDHENMFWYRQDPGLGLRLIYFSYDVKMKEKGDIPEGYSVSREKKERFSLILESASTNQTSMYLCASSFDRTVLAEAFFGQGTRLTVV.